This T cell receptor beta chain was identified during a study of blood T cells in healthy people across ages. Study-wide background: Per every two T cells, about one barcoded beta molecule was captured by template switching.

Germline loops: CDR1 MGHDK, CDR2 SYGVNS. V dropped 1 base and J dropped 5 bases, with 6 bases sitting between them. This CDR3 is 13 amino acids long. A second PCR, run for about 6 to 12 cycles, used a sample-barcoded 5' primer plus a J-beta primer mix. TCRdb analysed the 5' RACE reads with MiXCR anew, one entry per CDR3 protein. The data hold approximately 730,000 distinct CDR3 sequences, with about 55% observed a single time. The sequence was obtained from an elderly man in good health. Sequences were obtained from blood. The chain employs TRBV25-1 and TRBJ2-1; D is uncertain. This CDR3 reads CASSESRHNEQFF. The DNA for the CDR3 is TGTGCCAGCAGTGAATCGCGGCACAATGAGCAGTTCTTC.